The clone carrying this T cell receptor (beta chain) appeared a single time. This sample was included in a study of cytomegalovirus exposure and HLA in healthy donors. The V segment lost 5 bases and the J segment 0 bases; nucleotides outside the gene matches: 7. CDR3 length: 16 residues. Germline V CDR1 and CDR2: MNHEY, SMNVEV (reference sequence). The primer mix had 60 Vbeta and 13 Jbeta primers. The data were produced by immunoSEQ multiplex PCR, yet TCRdb's version contains in-frame clones alone and is incomplete. The table lists some 120,000 clones, 75% to 90% of them singletons. The rearrangement uses TRBV27 and TRBJ1-3, with 7 bases aligning to TRBD1. This receptor was obtained from a woman in her twenties or thirties in good health and CMV-seropositive. The sample comprised PBMCs. The CDR3 nucleotides are TGTGCCAGCAGTCCCTCAGGGGGACACTCTGGAAACACCATATATTTT. Its protein is CASSPSGGHSGNTIYF.